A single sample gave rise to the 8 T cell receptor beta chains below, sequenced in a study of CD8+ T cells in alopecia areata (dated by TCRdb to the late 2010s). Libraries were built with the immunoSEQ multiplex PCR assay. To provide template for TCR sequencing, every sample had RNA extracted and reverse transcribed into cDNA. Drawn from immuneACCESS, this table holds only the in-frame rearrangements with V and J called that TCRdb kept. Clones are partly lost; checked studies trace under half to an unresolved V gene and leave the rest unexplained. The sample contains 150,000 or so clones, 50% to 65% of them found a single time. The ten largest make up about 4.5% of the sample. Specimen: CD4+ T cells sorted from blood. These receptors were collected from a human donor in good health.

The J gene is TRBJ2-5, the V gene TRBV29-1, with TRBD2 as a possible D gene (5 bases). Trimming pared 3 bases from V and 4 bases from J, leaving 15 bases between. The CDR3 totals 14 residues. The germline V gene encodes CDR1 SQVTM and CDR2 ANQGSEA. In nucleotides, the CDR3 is TGCAGCGTTGAGAGGGATGTTTTTCTAGAGACCCAGTACTTC. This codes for CSVERDVFLETQYF.

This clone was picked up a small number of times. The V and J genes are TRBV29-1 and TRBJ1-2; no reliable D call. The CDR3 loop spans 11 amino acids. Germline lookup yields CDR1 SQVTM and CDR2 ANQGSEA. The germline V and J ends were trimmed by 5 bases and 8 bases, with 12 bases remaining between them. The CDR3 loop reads CSVNSAGGYTF. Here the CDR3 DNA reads TGCAGCGTTAACAGTGCGGGCGGCTACACCTTC.

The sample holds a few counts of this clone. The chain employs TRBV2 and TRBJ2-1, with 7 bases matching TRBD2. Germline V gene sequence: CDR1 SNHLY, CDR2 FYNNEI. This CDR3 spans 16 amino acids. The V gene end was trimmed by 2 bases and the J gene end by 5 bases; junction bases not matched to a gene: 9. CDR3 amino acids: CASSESSGPRNNEQFF. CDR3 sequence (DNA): TGTGCCAGCAGTGAATCTAGCGGCCCCCGAAACAATGAGCAGTTCTTC. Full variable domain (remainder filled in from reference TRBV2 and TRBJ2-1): EPEVTQTPSHQVTQMGQEVILRCVPISNHLYFYWYRQILGQKVEFLVSFYNNEISEKSEIFDDQFSVERPDGSNFTLKIRSTKLEDSAMYFCASSESSGPRNNEQFFGPGTRLTVL.

The CDR3 is CASTLALGNEQFF. CDR3 bases: TGTGCCTCAACTTTGGCCTTGGGGAATGAGCAGTTCTTC. J is TRBJ2-1 and V is TRBV30; D is unclear. CDR3 length equals 13 residues. Germline V gene data show CDR1 as GTSNPN and CDR2 as SVGIG (reference sequence). V lost 7 bases, J lost 7 bases, and 17 bases lay in between.

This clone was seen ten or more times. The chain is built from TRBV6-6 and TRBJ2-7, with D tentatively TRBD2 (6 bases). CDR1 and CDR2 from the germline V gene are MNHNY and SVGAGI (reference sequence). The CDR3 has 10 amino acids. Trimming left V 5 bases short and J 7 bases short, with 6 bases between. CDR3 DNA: TGTGCCAGCAGTCGGGAGGAGCAGTACTTC. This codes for CASSREEQYF.

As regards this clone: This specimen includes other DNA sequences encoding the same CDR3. The CDR3 protein is CSVGRGLNTEAFF. The CDR3 DNA is TGCAGCGTTGGGAGGGGACTGAACACTGAAGCTTTCTTT. V is TRBV29-1 and J is TRBJ1-1, with a weak D call TRBD1 (5 bases). V was pared by 4 bases and J by 0 bases, with 9 bases between. This CDR3 is 13 amino acids long. In germline, CDR1 is SQVTM, CDR2 ANQGSEA.

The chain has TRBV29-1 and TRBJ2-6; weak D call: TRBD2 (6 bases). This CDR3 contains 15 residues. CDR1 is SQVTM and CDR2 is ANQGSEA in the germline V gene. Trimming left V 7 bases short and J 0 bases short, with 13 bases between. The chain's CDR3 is CSASGGASGANVLTF. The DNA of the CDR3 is TGCAGCGCCTCCGGGGGAGCCTCTGGGGCCAACGTCCTGACTTTC.

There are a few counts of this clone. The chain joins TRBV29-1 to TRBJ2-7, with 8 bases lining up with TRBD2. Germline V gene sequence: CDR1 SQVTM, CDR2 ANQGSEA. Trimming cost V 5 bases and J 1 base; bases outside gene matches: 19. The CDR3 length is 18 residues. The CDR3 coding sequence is TGCAGCGTTAGCGGGAGTTGGAGGTCGGGGGGCAGGTCCTACGAGCAGTACTTC. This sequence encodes CSVSGSWRSGGRSYEQYF.